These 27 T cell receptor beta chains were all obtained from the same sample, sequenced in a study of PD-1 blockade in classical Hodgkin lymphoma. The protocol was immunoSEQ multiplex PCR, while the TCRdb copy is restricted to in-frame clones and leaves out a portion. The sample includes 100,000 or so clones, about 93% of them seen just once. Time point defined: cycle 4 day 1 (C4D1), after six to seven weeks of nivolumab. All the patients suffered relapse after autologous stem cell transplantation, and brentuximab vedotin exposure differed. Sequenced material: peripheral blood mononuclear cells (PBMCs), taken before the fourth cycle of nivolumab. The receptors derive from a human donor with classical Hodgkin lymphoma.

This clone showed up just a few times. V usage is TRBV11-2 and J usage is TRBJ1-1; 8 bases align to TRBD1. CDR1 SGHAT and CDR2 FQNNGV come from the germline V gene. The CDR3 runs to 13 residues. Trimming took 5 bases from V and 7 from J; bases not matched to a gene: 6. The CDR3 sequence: CASSRNRGFEAFF. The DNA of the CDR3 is TGTGCCAGCAGCCGGAACAGGGGGTTTGAAGCTTTCTTT.

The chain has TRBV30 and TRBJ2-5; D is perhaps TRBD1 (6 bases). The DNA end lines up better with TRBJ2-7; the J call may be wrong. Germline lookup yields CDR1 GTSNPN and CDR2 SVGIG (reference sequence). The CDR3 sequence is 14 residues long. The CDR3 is CAWSVGGSSYEQYF. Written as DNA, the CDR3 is TGTGCCTGGAGTGTAGGGGGAAGCTCCTACGAGCAGTACTTC.

For the CDR3, the DNA is TGTGCCAGCAGTGGCCCCGGGACGGCAAGCTCCTACGAGCAGTACTTC. Protein: CASSGPGTASSYEQYF. V gene TRBV28 combines with J gene TRBJ2-7; perhaps D is TRBD1 or TRBD2 (5 bases each). Germline CDR1 and CDR2: MDHEN and SYDVKM. With 5 bases removed from V and 0 bases from J, the gap between germline ends came to 17 bases. The CDR3 consists of 16 residues.

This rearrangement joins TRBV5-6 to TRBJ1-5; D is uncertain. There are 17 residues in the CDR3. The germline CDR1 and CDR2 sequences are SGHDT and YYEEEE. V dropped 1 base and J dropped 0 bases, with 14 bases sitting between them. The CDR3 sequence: CASSLWAVSYSNQPQHF. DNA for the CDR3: TGTGCCAGCAGCTTGTGGGCAGTGTCTTATAGCAATCAGCCCCAGCATTTT.

The CDR3 nucleotides are TGTGCCTGGAGGAGGAGCGGGAGGGCCCTCGGCGGTGGGGCCAACGTCCTGACTTTC. This encodes CAWRRSGRALGGGANVLTF. This chain links TRBV30 with TRBJ2-6; 10 bases are shared with TRBD2. The V segment lost 3 bases and the J segment 3 bases; nucleotides outside the gene matches: 14. Germline loops: CDR1 GTSNPN, CDR2 SVGIG (reference sequence). This CDR3 is built from 19 residues.

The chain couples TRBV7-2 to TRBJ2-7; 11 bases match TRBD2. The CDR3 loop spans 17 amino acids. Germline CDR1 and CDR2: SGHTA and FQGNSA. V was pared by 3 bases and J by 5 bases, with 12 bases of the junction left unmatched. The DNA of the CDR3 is TGTGCCAGCAGCTTTGGGCCTAGCGGGAGGCAAGCCCACGAGCAGTACTTC. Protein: CASSFGPSGRQAHEQYF.

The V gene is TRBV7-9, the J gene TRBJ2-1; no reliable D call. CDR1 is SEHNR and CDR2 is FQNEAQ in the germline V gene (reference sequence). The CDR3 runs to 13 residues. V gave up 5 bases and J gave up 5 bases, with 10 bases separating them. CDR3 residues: CASSQRKNNEQFF. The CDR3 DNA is TGTGCCAGCAGCCAACGGAAGAACAATGAGCAGTTCTTC.

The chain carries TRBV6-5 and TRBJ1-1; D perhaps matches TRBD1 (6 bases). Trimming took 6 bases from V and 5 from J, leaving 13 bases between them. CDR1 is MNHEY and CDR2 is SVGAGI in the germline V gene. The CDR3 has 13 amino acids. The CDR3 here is CASSSQGATEAFF. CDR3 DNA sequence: TGTGCCAGCAGCTCACAGGGAGCGACTGAAGCTTTCTTT.

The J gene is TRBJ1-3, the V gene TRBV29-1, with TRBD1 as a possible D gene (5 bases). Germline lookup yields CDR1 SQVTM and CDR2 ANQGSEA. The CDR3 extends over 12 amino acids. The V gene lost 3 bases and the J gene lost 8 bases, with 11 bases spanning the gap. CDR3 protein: CSVEGGGDTIYF. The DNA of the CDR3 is TGCAGCGTTGAGGGGGGAGGGGACACCATATATTTT.

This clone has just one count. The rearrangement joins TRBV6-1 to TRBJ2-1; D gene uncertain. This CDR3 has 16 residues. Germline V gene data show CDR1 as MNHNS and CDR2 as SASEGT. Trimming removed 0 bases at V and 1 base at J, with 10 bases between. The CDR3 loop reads CASSEAFASSYNEQFF. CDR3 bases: TGTGCCAGCAGTGAAGCGTTCGCTTCTTCCTACAATGAGCAGTTCTTC.

CDR3 coding DNA: TGCGCCAGCAGCCCACAGAACACCGGGGAGCTGTTTTTT. Translation: CASSPQNTGELFF. V is TRBV5-1 and J is TRBJ2-2; D is uncertain. V lost 4 bases to trimming and J lost 1 base, with 5 bases between them. Germline CDR1 and CDR2: SGHRS and YFSETQ. The CDR3 is 13 residues long.

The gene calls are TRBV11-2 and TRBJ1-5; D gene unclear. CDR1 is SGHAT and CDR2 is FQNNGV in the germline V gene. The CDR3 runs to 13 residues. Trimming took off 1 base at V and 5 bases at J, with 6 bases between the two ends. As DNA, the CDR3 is TGTGCCAGCAGCTTAGTTCCTGATCAGCCCCAGCATTTT. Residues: CASSLVPDQPQHF.

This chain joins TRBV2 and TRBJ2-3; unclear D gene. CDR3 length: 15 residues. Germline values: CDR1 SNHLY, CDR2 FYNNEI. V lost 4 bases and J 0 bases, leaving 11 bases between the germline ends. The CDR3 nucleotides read TGTGCCAGCAGTGGAATCGGGTCCAGCACAGATACGCAGTATTTT. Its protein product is CASSGIGSSTDTQYF.

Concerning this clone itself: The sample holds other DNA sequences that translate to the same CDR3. The CDR3 bases are TGTGCCAGCAGTTACTCTGGGACAGGGAGGTACGAGCAGTACTTC. This codes for CASSYSGTGRYEQYF. The chain is built from TRBV6-5 and TRBJ2-7, with TRBD1 matching over 9 bases. Looked up from germline, CDR1 is MNHEY and CDR2 is SVGAGI. The CDR3 sequence is 15 residues long. The V and J ends lost 0 bases and 4 bases, in that order; junction bases with no gene match: 4.

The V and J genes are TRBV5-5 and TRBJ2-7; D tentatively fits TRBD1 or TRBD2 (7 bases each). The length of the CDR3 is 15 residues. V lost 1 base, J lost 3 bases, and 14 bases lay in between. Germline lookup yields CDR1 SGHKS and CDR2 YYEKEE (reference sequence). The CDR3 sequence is CASSLLGGGGYEQYF. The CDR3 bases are TGTGCCAGCAGCTTGCTGGGAGGGGGCGGCTACGAGCAGTACTTC.

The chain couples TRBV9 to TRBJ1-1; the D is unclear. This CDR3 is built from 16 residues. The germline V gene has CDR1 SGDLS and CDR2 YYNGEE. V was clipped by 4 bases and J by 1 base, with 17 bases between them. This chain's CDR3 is CASSPHRQIPNTEAFF. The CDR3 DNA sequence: TGTGCCAGCAGCCCCCACCGTCAGATACCGAACACTGAAGCTTTCTTT. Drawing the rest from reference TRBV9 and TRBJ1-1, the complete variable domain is DSGVTQTPKHLITATGQRVTLRCSPRSGDLSVYWYQQSLDQGLQFLIQYYNGEERAKGNILERFSAQQFPDLHSELNLSSLELGDSALYFCASSPHRQIPNTEAFFGQGTRLTVV.

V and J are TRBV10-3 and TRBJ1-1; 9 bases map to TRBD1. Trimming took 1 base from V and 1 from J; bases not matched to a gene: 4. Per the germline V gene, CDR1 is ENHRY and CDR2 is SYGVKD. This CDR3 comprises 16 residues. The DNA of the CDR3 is TGTGCCATCAGTGAGTGGCCGGGACAGGGGAACACTGAAGCTTTCTTT. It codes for CAISEWPGQGNTEAFF.

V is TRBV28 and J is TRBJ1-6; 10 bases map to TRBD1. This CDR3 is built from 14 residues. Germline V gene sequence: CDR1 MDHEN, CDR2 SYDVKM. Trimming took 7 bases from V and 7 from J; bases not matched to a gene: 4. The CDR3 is CASIRTGGNSPLHF. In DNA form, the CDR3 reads TGTGCCAGCATACGGACAGGGGGAAATTCACCCCTCCACTTT.

The CDR3 region has the DNA TGTGCCAGCAGACAGACAGGGGGTTCCCGTACCATATATTTT. Encoded protein: CASRQTGGSRTIYF. The chain carries TRBV6-5 and TRBJ1-3; 9 bases map to TRBD1. Germline-derived CDR1 and CDR2 are MNHEY and SVGAGI. With V trimmed by 6 bases and J by 10 bases, 10 bases remained unmatched. This CDR3 is built from 14 residues.

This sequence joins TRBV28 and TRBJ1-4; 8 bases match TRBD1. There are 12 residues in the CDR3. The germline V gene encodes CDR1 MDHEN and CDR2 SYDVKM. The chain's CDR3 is CASGGAVEKLFF. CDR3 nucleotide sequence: TGTGCTTCAGGGGGCGCGGTTGAAAAACTGTTTTTT.

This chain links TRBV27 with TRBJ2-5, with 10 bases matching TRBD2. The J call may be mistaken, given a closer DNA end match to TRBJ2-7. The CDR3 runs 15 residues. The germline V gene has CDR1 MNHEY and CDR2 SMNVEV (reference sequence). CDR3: CASYAKREGPYEQYF. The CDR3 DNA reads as TGTGCCAGCTATGCGAAGCGGGAGGGGCCCTACGAGCAGTACTTC.

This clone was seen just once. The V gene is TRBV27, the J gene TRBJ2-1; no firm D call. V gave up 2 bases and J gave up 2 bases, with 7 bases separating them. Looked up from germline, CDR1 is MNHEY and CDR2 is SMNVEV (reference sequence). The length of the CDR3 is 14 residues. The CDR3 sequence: CASSLRATYNEQFF. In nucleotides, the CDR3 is TGTGCCAGCAGTTTACGCGCAACCTACAATGAGCAGTTCTTC.

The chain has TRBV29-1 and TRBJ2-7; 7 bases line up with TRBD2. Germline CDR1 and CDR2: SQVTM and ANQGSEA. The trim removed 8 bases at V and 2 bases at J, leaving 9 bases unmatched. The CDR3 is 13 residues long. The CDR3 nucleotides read TGCAGCTTCTCCGGGACTAACGCCTACGAGCAGTACTTC. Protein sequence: CSFSGTNAYEQYF.

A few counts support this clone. This CDR3 reads CASSLGLGFGANVLTF. CDR3 coding DNA: TGTGCCAGCAGCTTAGGATTGGGGTTTGGGGCCAACGTCCTGACTTTC. This chain links TRBV7-3 with TRBJ2-6; D unclear. Germline loops: CDR1 SGHTA, CDR2 FQGTGA. The V end was cut by 2 bases, the J end by 3 bases, with 11 bases between. This CDR3 is 16 amino acids long. Drawing the rest from reference TRBV7-3 and TRBJ2-6, the complete variable domain is GAGVSQTPSNKVTEKGKYVELRCDPISGHTALYWYRQSLGQGPEFLIYFQGTGAADDSGLPNDRFFAVRPEGSVSTLKIQRTERGDSAVYLCASSLGLGFGANVLTFGAGSRLTVL.

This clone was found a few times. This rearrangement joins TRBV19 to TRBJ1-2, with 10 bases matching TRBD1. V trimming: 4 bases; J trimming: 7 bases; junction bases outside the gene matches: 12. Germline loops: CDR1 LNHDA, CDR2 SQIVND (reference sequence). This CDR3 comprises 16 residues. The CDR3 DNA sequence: TGTGCCAGTAGTACCCCCGGGGACAGGGGTCTTGGTGGCTACACCTTC. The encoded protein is CASSTPGDRGLGGYTF.

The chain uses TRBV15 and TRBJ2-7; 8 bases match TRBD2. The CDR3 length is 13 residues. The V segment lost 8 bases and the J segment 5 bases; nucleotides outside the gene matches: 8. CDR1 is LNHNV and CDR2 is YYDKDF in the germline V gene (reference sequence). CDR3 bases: TGTGCCACCTCGACTAGCGCGATCCACGAGCAGTACTTC. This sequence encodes CATSTSAIHEQYF.

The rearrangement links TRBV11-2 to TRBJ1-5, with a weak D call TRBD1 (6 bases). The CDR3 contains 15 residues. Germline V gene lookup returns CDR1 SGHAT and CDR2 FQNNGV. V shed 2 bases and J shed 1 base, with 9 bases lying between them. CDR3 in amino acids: CASSLSQGSNQPQHF. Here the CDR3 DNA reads TGTGCCAGCAGCTTATCCCAGGGGAGCAATCAGCCCCAGCATTTT.